This note documents a single T cell receptor beta chain sequence. These data originate in a study of early T cells in non-severe SARS-CoV-2 infection. CDR1 and CDR2 from the germline V gene are SGHNT and YYREEE (reference sequence). The CDR3 has 14 residues. V trimming: 4 bases; J trimming: 1 base; junction bases outside the gene matches: 2. Unique molecular identifier tags were affixed to discrete cDNA molecules. From the 5' RACE reads, TCRdb called clonotypes with MiXCR, one entry per CDR3 protein. The profile shows 65,000 to 85,000 distinct CDR3 sequences, around 15% of them singletons. The sequenced material came from whole blood. The clonotype comes from an adult who was a healthcare worker with PCR-confirmed SARS-CoV-2 infection or an uninfected control (not recorded which). This sequence joins TRBV5-4 and TRBJ1-5; 7 nucleotides line up with TRBD1. CDR3 nucleotide sequence: TGTGCCAGCAGCGTACAGGGGAGCAATCAGCCCCAGCATTTT. Translation: CASSVQGSNQPQHF.